These 17 T cell receptor beta chains share one sample of origin, sequenced in a study of shared T cell receptors in the human thymus (dated by TCRdb to the early 2020s). Receptor libraries were prepared by the immunoSEQ multiplex PCR assay. In TCRdb, the immuneACCESS table is reduced to in-frame sequences with V and J assigned. These tables do not hold every clone; where another copy was compared, an unresolved V gene accounts for under half, and the others remain unexplained. This sample lists 550,000 to 800,000 clones; approximately 83% were detected once. Around 0.01% of the sample belongs to the ten largest clones. These data also formed part of another study, on human thymus T cells.

Sequencing was done on a sample of thymocytes. These receptors all stem from a girl in the first two years of life with a congenital heart defect. Donor details come from another sample of the same person, matched by shared clones.

The chain employs TRBV4-2 and TRBJ1-6; 10 bases are a match to TRBD1. Germline values: CDR1 LGHNA, CDR2 YNFKEQ. The length of the CDR3 is 16 residues. V lost 1 base and J lost 7; bases outside the gene matches: 4. CDR3 in DNA: TGTGCCAGCAGCCAAGGGCCGGGACAGGGGAATTCACCCCTCCACTTT. This encodes CASSQGPGQGNSPLHF.

This chain links TRBV15 with TRBJ2-1; TRBD2 is a possible D gene (5 bases). Germline V gives CDR1 LNHNV, CDR2 YYDKDF (reference sequence). CDR3 length: 19 amino acids. V was pared by 0 bases and J by 6 bases, with 24 bases between. CDR3 protein: CATSRDGGADLAQSNEQFF. The CDR3 DNA reads TGTGCCACCAGCAGAGATGGTGGTGCAGACCTAGCCCAGAGCAATGAGCAGTTCTTC.

The CDR3 sequence: CATSRVGRSNQPQHF. The CDR3 region has the DNA TGTGCCACCAGCAGAGTCGGGAGGAGCAATCAGCCCCAGCATTTT. The chain has TRBV15 and TRBJ1-5; D remains ambiguous. Germline CDR1 LNHNV, CDR2 YYDKDF (reference sequence). The CDR3 covers 15 residues. V was trimmed by 1 base and J by 1 base, leaving 8 bases between them.

This chain uses TRBV9 with TRBJ1-6, with D perhaps matching TRBD1 (6 bases). This CDR3 is built from 18 residues. V was cut by 4 bases and J by 7 bases, with 24 bases left in between. Germline V gene sequence: CDR1 SGDLS, CDR2 YYNGEE. This CDR3 is CASSSPSKGGQGNSPLHF. DNA of the CDR3: TGTGCCAGCAGCTCCCCTTCTAAGGGAGGGCAGGGGAATTCACCCCTCCACTTT. The complete variable domain, with remaining parts taken from reference TRBV9 and TRBJ1-6, reads DSGVTQTPKHLITATGQRVTLRCSPRSGDLSVYWYQQSLDQGLQFLIQYYNGEERAKGNILERFSAQQFPDLHSELNLSSLELGDSALYFCASSSPSKGGQGNSPLHFGNGTRLTVT.

The DNA of the CDR3 is TGTGCCAGCAGCCCTCTTAGGTGGGGGGGGCCTTGGGAAAAACTGTTTTTT. Its protein is CASSPLRWGGPWEKLFF. This chain links TRBV27 with TRBJ1-4, with D tentatively TRBD1 (6 bases). This CDR3 comprises 17 residues. Trimming took 6 bases from V and 8 from J, leaving 25 bases between them. Germline CDR1 reads MNHEY; CDR2 reads SMNVEV (reference sequence).

The J gene is TRBJ2-7, the V gene TRBV25-1, with TRBD1 matching 9 bases. After removal of 5 bases from V and 4 bases from J, the junction contained 6 bases not matched to a gene. The CDR3 sequence is 14 residues long. Per the germline V gene, CDR1 is MGHDK and CDR2 is SYGVNS. Written as DNA, the CDR3 is TGTGCCAGCAGTAGAACAGGGGGCGAGTACGAGCAGTACTTC. The encoded protein is CASSRTGGEYEQYF.

The chain has TRBV13 and TRBJ1-4; D not resolved. Germline V lookup: CDR1 PRHDT, CDR2 FYEKMQ (reference sequence). The CDR3 runs to 13 residues. The V and J ends lost 7 bases and 5 bases respectively, with 11 bases between them. The CDR3 reads CASNQYPNEKLFF. CDR3 nucleotide sequence: TGTGCCAGCAACCAGTATCCCAATGAAAAACTGTTTTTT.

The chain links TRBV19 to TRBJ1-6, with 9 bases fitting TRBD1. CDR1 is LNHDA, CDR2 SQIVND, per germline (reference sequence). The V gene end was trimmed by 6 bases and the J gene end by 9 bases; junction bases not matched to a gene: 18. The CDR3 has 18 amino acids. The CDR3 DNA reads TGTGCCAGTAGCTCAGTTTCACCGGGACAGGGCCATGGTTCACCCCTCCACTTT. This sequence encodes CASSSVSPGQGHGSPLHF.

This rearrangement joins TRBV5-1 to TRBJ1-1; TRBD1 matches at 8 bases. CDR1 is SGHRS, CDR2 YFSETQ, per germline. This CDR3 has 15 amino acids. Trimming at V came to 4 bases and at J to 8 bases, leaving 13 bases not matched to a gene. The CDR3 spells CASSLGVLGQEEAFF. DNA for the CDR3: TGCGCCAGCAGCCTGGGGGTTCTGGGACAGGAAGAAGCTTTCTTT.

The V and J genes are TRBV28 and TRBJ1-6; the match to TRBD1 covers 10 bases. V dropped 8 bases and J dropped 0; count of bases not matched to a gene: 10. The CDR3 is 18 residues long. Per the germline V gene, CDR1 is MDHEN and CDR2 is SYDVKM. CDR3 sequence reads: CASANGTGEGSYNSPLHF. The DNA of the CDR3 is TGTGCCAGCGCCAACGGGACAGGGGAGGGCTCCTATAATTCACCCCTCCACTTT. Combining the CDR3 with reference TRBV28 and TRBJ1-6 gives the whole variable domain DVKVTQSSRYLVKRTGEKVFLECVQDMDHENMFWYRQDPGLGLRLIYFSYDVKMKEKGDIPEGYSVSREKKERFSLILESASTNQTSMYLCASANGTGEGSYNSPLHFGNGTRLTVT.

This chain links TRBV4-3 with TRBJ2-7, with a possible D match to TRBD1 (5 bases). Per germline, CDR1 LGHNA and CDR2 YSLEER. The CDR3 has 16 residues. Trimming cost V 0 bases and J 6 bases, with 18 bases left between them. CDR3 DNA: TGCGCCAGCAGCCAAGAACTGGAAGGGGTCGGTGGCGAGCAGTACTTC. Translating it yields CASSQELEGVGGEQYF.

This clone was observed a few times. The V call is TRBV10-3, the J call TRBJ1-1; D may be TRBD1 (5 bases). The V and J ends lost 5 bases and 3 bases respectively, with 22 bases between them. This CDR3 comprises 17 residues. CDR1 and CDR2 from the germline V gene are ENHRY and SYGVKD. CDR3 bases: TGTGCCATCAGTCATATGGGGACTCCCCGCAGGGACACTGAAGCTTTCTTT. Protein product: CAISHMGTPRRDTEAFF.

The chain couples TRBV15 to TRBJ1-6, with 7 bases that match TRBD1. The CDR3 consists of 20 residues. V lost 0 bases and J lost 5; bases outside the gene matches: 16. The germline V gene has CDR1 LNHNV and CDR2 YYDKDF (reference sequence). CDR3 sequence: CATSRERETGLIFDNSPLHF. The DNA of the CDR3 is TGTGCCACCAGCAGAGAACGGGAGACAGGGTTAATATTTGATAATTCACCCCTCCACTTT.

V gene TRBV27 combines with J gene TRBJ1-2; D unresolved. V was pared by 4 bases and J by 6 bases, with 21 bases between. Germline CDR1 MNHEY, CDR2 SMNVEV (reference sequence). The CDR3 has 16 amino acids. Written as DNA, the CDR3 is TGTGCCAGCAGTTCTCAAAACGTCACGAAGGAGGATGGCTACACCTTC. It yields the protein CASSSQNVTKEDGYTF.

This sequence joins TRBV6-6 and TRBJ1-6; D call uncertain. V shed 3 bases and J shed 0 bases, with 9 bases lying between them. CDR1 is MNHNY, CDR2 SVGAGI, per germline (reference sequence). The CDR3 has 16 amino acids. This chain's CDR3 is CASSYPPSSYNSPLHF. CDR3 bases: TGTGCCAGCAGTTATCCCCCGAGCTCCTATAATTCACCCCTCCACTTT.

This chain uses TRBV19 with TRBJ2-1, with 16 positions matching TRBD2. The germline gives CDR1 LNHDA, CDR2 SQIVND (reference sequence). With V trimmed by 5 bases and J by 15 bases, 13 bases remained unmatched. CDR3 length: 16 residues. DNA for the CDR3: TGTGCCAGTAGTGCCATGGGACTAGCGGGGGGGCTTGGATGGTTCTTC. Its translation is CASSAMGLAGGLGWFF.

This chain uses TRBV23-1 with TRBJ1-5, with TRBD1 matching over 7 bases. TRBV23-1 is recorded as an ORF, its role being uncertain. Losses at the gene ends were 2 bases for V and 4 bases for J; bases not matched to a gene: 14. This CDR3 has 18 residues. The CDR3 DNA reads TGCGCCAGCAGTCAACCTAAGACAGGACAGGCCCAAAATCAGCCCCAGCATTTT. It specifies CASSQPKTGQAQNQPQHF.